This TCR beta chain is drawn from a study of Ad26.COV2.S vaccination and SARS-CoV-2 variants. Study summary: Donor got 5x10^10 or 1x10^11 viral particles of Ad26.COV2.S.

This clone was seen a single time. This table comes from immunoSEQ multiplex PCR, and its TCRdb copy is limited to in-frame clones, with some not included. The data show about 450,000 clones, with roughly 87% seen just once and 2% to 3% held by the top ten. Noted treatment: around 19 received Ad26.COV2.S at low or high dose, single or two shots; roughly five received placebo; per-sample allocation not given. Samples were taken on day 63 after the first vaccine or placebo injection. This CDR3 region has 13 residues. Germline V CDR1 and CDR2: GTSNPN, SVGIG (reference sequence). V shed 0 bases and J shed 3 bases, with 6 bases lying between them.

The gene calls are TRBV30 and TRBJ1-3; D remains ambiguous. This clonotype originated in a person between 18 and 59 years old who received the Ad26.COV2.S COVID-19 vaccine or a placebo. The sample consisted of peripheral blood, taken in a trial of Ad26.COV2.S vaccine versus placebo. CDR3 residues: CAWSVWDGNTIYF. CDR3 nucleotides: TGTGCCTGGAGTGTGTGGGATGGAAACACCATATATTTT.